The 3 T cell receptor beta chains given below trace back to one sample, sequenced in a study of human T cells and chemical hapten exposure. TCRdb recomputed calls from the RACE reads with MiXCR, one row per CDR3 protein. The profile covers 140,000 or so distinct CDR3 sequences, with 10% to 15% appearing a single time and 1.3% to 1.5% taken by the ten largest. Regarding time point: patch test 2, 6 weeks after DPC sensitization. The treatment denotes: therapeutic diphenylcyclopropenone sensitization with weekly scalp DPC. Sequencing was performed on whole blood, taken in connection with sensitization to the hapten diphenylcyclopropenone (DPC). Source of these receptors: a woman aged 45-65 years with alopecia areata. Some clones in this sample may be carry-over from other donors' samples.

V and J are TRBV20-1 and TRBJ2-2; D is perhaps TRBD2 (6 bases). This CDR3 region has 12 residues. V lost 7 bases and J 6 bases, leaving 12 bases between the germline ends. Germline V lookup: CDR1 DFQATT, CDR2 SNEGSKA (reference sequence). CDR3: CSVGGSPGELFF. DNA for the CDR3: TGCAGTGTTGGAGGGTCCCCCGGGGAGCTGTTTTTT.

Ten or more counts support this clonotype. This chain uses TRBV3-1 with TRBJ1-2; D remains ambiguous. Trimming removed 8 bases from V and 2 bases from J, with 18 bases in between. CDR3 length: 15 amino acids. Germline loops: CDR1 LGHDT, CDR2 YNNKEL (reference sequence). Here the CDR3 DNA reads TGTGCCAGCGGGAATAGCCATATCTTCAACTATGGCTACACCTTC. Amino acids: CASGNSHIFNYGYTF.

This clonotype was seen ten or more times. The rearrangement links TRBV19 to TRBJ2-5, with 8 positions matching TRBD1. Germline CDR1 LNHDA, CDR2 SQIVND (reference sequence). This CDR3 comprises 13 residues. Trimming took 5 bases from V and 5 from J; bases not matched to a gene: 4. CDR3 nucleotides: TGTGCCAGTAGTGGACAGGGTGGGGAGACCCAGTACTTC. Translating it yields CASSGQGGETQYF.